This passage covers 25 T cell receptor beta chains from one sample sequenced in a study of PD-L1 blockade in urothelial cancer. This sample's time point: pretreatment peripheral blood. Profiling relied on immunoSEQ multiplex PCR, and the TCRdb table lists in-frame clones only, not all of them. The table shows tens of thousands of clones, with approximately 75% occurring only once. This specimen consisted of PBMCs, obtained around atezolizumab (anti-PD-L1) treatment. These receptors originate from a man between 65 and 79 years old with urothelial cancer.

This chain links TRBV13 with TRBJ2-1; TRBD1 might be the D (5 bases). Germline CDR1 and CDR2: PRHDT and FYEKMQ (reference sequence). This CDR3 comprises 14 residues. V was cut by 3 bases and J by 7 bases, with 13 bases left in between. The CDR3 loop reads CASSFKGLKNEQFF. DNA for the CDR3: TGTGCCAGCAGCTTTAAGGGGCTTAAAAATGAGCAGTTCTTC.

V gene TRBV6-1 combines with J gene TRBJ2-7; 8 bases agree with TRBD1. The CDR3 is 13 amino acids. Germline V gives CDR1 MNHNS, CDR2 SASEGT. The trim removed 6 bases at V and 5 bases at J, leaving 6 bases unmatched. CDR3 in DNA: TGTGCCAGCAGCTTGGACAGGGCCCACGAGCAGTACTTC. This gives the protein CASSLDRAHEQYF.

The chain combines TRBV9 with TRBJ2-2; D might be TRBD1 (6 bases). The CDR3 totals 14 residues. Trimming removed 2 bases from V and 9 bases from J, with 14 bases in between. In germline, CDR1 is SGDLS, CDR2 YYNGEE. The CDR3 DNA is TGTGCCAGCAGCGTCTACAGGGAGTCACGGGAGCTGTTTTTT. Its protein is CASSVYRESRELFF.

This chain links TRBV5-1 with TRBJ1-1; D gene ambiguous. The germline gives CDR1 SGHRS, CDR2 YFSETQ. Trimming stripped 0 bases from V and 4 bases from J, with 16 bases between. The CDR3 covers 16 residues. The chain's CDR3 is CASSLDEGFSGTEAFF. CDR3 in DNA: TGCGCCAGCAGCTTGGATGAAGGGTTTAGCGGCACTGAAGCTTTCTTT.

V and J are TRBV7-2 and TRBJ2-6, with D hard to call. Trimming pared 2 bases from V and 7 bases from J, leaving 3 bases between. The V gene's germline CDR1 is SGHTA and CDR2 FQGNSA. CDR3 size: 12 residues. CDR3 DNA sequence: TGTGCCAGCAGCTTATCAGCCAACGTCCTGACTTTC. This translates into CASSLSANVLTF.

The count of this clone is one. V gene TRBV7-6 combines with J gene TRBJ1-1; the D gene is possibly TRBD1 (6 bases). Per the germline V gene, CDR1 is SGHVS and CDR2 is FNYEAQ. Trimming stripped 3 bases from V and 5 bases from J, with 16 bases between. This CDR3 comprises 15 residues. CDR3 sequence reads: CASSLGGRGWTEAFF. The CDR3 region has the DNA TGTGCCAGCAGCTTGGGAGGGAGGGGGTGGACTGAAGCTTTCTTT.

The chain recombines TRBV28 with TRBJ1-2; TRBD1 matches at 9 bases. CDR1 and CDR2 from the germline V gene are MDHEN and SYDVKM. This CDR3 spans 15 amino acids. V shed 5 bases and J 0 bases; nucleotides not matched to a gene: 4. As DNA, the CDR3 is TGTGCCAGCAGTCAAGGACAGGGGACTAACTATGGCTACACCTTC. The encoded protein is CASSQGQGTNYGYTF.

The CDR3 loop reads CASSLSTASTDTQYF. In DNA form, the CDR3 reads TGTGCCAGCAGCTTATCGACAGCCTCAACAGATACGCAGTATTTT. The chain couples TRBV7-7 to TRBJ2-3; TRBD1 might be the D (5 bases). CDR3 length: 15 amino acids. Germline loops: CDR1 SSHAT, CDR2 FNYEAQ (reference sequence). V was pared by 2 bases and J by 3 bases, with 12 bases between.

J is TRBJ2-3 and V is TRBV7-2; 11 nucleotides align to TRBD2. Trimming at V came to 5 bases and at J to 2 bases, leaving 9 bases not matched to a gene. Germline CDR1 is SGHTA and CDR2 is FQGNSA. The CDR3 is made up of 17 amino acids. CDR3 coding DNA: TGTGCCAGCAGCGGACTGACTAGCGGGACAGACACAGATACGCAGTATTTT. This codes for CASSGLTSGTDTDTQYF.

V gene TRBV25-1 combines with J gene TRBJ2-3; 9 bases agree with TRBD2. Losses at the gene ends were 6 bases for V and 2 bases for J; bases not matched to a gene: 3. The CDR3 contains 14 residues. Germline CDR1 reads MGHDK; CDR2 reads SYGVNS. As DNA, the CDR3 is TGTGCCAGCAGCCTAGCGGGGACCACAGATACGCAGTATTTT. Translation: CASSLAGTTDTQYF.

The chain links TRBV28 to TRBJ1-2; D is undetermined. V was pared by 2 bases and J by 0 bases, with 7 bases between. Germline V gives CDR1 MDHEN, CDR2 SYDVKM. The CDR3 covers 14 residues. CDR3 sequence: CASSLGTANYGYTF. The DNA of the CDR3 is TGTGCCAGCAGTTTAGGAACAGCTAACTATGGCTACACCTTC.

The rearrangement joins TRBV19 to TRBJ2-3, with TRBD2 identical over 7 bases. Trimming removed 1 base from V and 0 bases from J; junction bases left unmatched: 4. In germline, CDR1 is LNHDA, CDR2 SQIVND (reference sequence). This CDR3 has 16 amino acids. This chain's CDR3 is CASSIAGTTSTDTQYF. In DNA, the CDR3 is TGTGCCAGTAGTATAGCAGGGACTACTAGCACAGATACGCAGTATTTT.

The rearrangement joins TRBV11-2 to TRBJ2-7; 8 bases map to TRBD2. Per the germline V gene, CDR1 is SGHAT and CDR2 is FQNNGV. This CDR3 contains 13 residues. The ends lost 3 bases at V and 12 bases at J; junction bases unmatched: 10. The CDR3 DNA reads as TGTGCCAGCAGCTTTAGCGGGACTCCTGAGAGGTACTTC. It is translated as CASSFSGTPERYF.

The chain joins TRBV28 to TRBJ2-7; D may be TRBD1 (6 bases). The germline CDR1 and CDR2 sequences are MDHEN and SYDVKM. The CDR3 is 14 residues long. V was cut by 4 bases and J by 2 bases, with 12 bases left in between. CDR3 in amino acids: CASSSVGGAYEQYF. The CDR3 nucleotides are TGTGCCAGCAGTTCAGTAGGGGGTGCCTACGAGCAGTACTTC.

The chain is built from TRBV7-2 and TRBJ1-1, with 9 bases matching TRBD1. CDR1 and CDR2 from the germline V gene are SGHTA and FQGNSA. The J segment lost 3 bases and the V segment lost 5 bases, leaving 7 bases of the junction unmatched. The CDR3 is made up of 15 amino acids. CDR3 sequence: CASSVQGALDTEAFF. The CDR3 region has the DNA TGTGCCAGCAGCGTACAGGGGGCCCTGGACACTGAAGCTTTCTTT.

The J gene is TRBJ2-7, the V gene TRBV11-2; 13 nucleotides align to TRBD2. CDR3 length equals 15 residues. Germline V lookup: CDR1 SGHAT, CDR2 FQNNGV. The V gene end was trimmed by 4 bases and the J gene end by 6 bases; junction bases not matched to a gene: 6. CDR3 nucleotides: TGTGCCAGCAGCTCGGGACTAGCGGGAAGGGGCGAGCAGTACTTC. Protein: CASSSGLAGRGEQYF.

J is TRBJ2-1 and V is TRBV2; D is uncertain. The CDR3 has 16 residues. The germline CDR1 and CDR2 sequences are SNHLY and FYNNEI. V shed 6 bases and J shed 5 bases, with 20 bases lying between them. CDR3 residues: CASRNHPVSRHNEQFF. In nucleotides, the CDR3 is TGTGCCAGCAGAAACCACCCCGTGAGCCGCCACAATGAGCAGTTCTTC.

V is TRBV28 and J is TRBJ1-1; D remains ambiguous. Germline V gene sequence: CDR1 MDHEN, CDR2 SYDVKM. The CDR3 extends over 15 amino acids. The V end was cut by 8 bases, the J end by 4 bases, with 20 bases between. The CDR3 is CASLERRGWATEAFF. The CDR3 DNA is TGTGCCAGCCTTGAAAGACGTGGGTGGGCCACTGAAGCTTTCTTT. Drawing the rest from reference TRBV28 and TRBJ1-1, the complete variable domain is DVKVTQSSRYLVKRTGEKVFLECVQDMDHENMFWYRQDPGLGLRLIYFSYDVKMKEKGDIPEGYSVSREKKERFSLILESASTNQTSMYLCASLERRGWATEAFFGQGTRLTVV.

The chain links TRBV5-1 to TRBJ2-4; 10 bases match TRBD1. The trim removed 2 bases at V and 1 base at J, leaving 3 bases unmatched. CDR3 length: 16 residues. Looked up from germline, CDR1 is SGHRS and CDR2 is YFSETQ. This CDR3 reads CASSLGTGAAKNIQYF. The CDR3 nucleotides are TGCGCCAGCAGCTTAGGGACAGGGGCTGCCAAAAACATTCAGTACTTC.

V gene TRBV6-1 combines with J gene TRBJ2-1; D possibly corresponds to TRBD2 (6 bases). Per the germline V gene, CDR1 is MNHNS and CDR2 is SASEGT. CDR3 length: 13 amino acids. The ends were cut back, 2 bases at V and 10 bases at J, with 12 bases in the middle. CDR3 nucleotide sequence: TGTGCCAGCAGTGAAACGAGGCGGGACGAGCAGTTCTTC. It codes for CASSETRRDEQFF.

As DNA, the CDR3 is TGTGCCAGCAGCCCCTCGTCGGGCGGGAGGGCCCGGGATGAGCAGTTCTTC. The encoded protein is CASSPSSGGRARDEQFF. The chain combines TRBV9 with TRBJ2-1; 9 bases match TRBD2. Per germline, CDR1 SGDLS and CDR2 YYNGEE. After removal of 4 bases from V and 8 bases from J, the junction contained 16 bases not matched to a gene. The CDR3 extends over 17 amino acids.

This clone was recorded once. The genes are TRBV7-2 and TRBJ2-7; 11 bases fit TRBD2. Germline V gene sequence: CDR1 SGHTA, CDR2 FQGNSA. The J segment lost 4 bases and the V segment lost 6 bases, leaving 5 bases of the junction unmatched. The CDR3 totals 14 residues. The CDR3 sequence: CASRPLAGGYEQYF. The DNA of the CDR3 is TGTGCCAGCAGGCCCTTAGCGGGAGGGTACGAGCAGTACTTC.

This chain connects TRBV18 to TRBJ2-7, with a tentative D call TRBD1 (6 bases). V was trimmed by 3 bases and J by 3 bases, leaving 24 bases between them. The CDR3 sequence is 18 residues long. Per the germline V gene, CDR1 is KGHSH and CDR2 is LQKENI. CDR3 loop: CASSPILTEGVHNYEQYF. As DNA, the CDR3 is TGTGCCAGCTCACCGATCCTAACTGAGGGGGTGCATAACTACGAGCAGTACTTC. Filled out from reference TRBV18 and TRBJ2-7, the complete variable domain reads NAGVMQNPRHLVRRRGQEARLRCSPMKGHSHVYWYRQLPEEGLKFMVYLQKENIIDESGMPKERFSAEFPKEGPSILRIQQVVRGDSAAYFCASSPILTEGVHNYEQYFGPGTRLTVT.

This clone was found once. This chain uses TRBV6-5 with TRBJ1-1; D is undetermined. Germline assignment: CDR1 MNHEY and CDR2 SVGAGI. Trimming shortened V by 4 bases and J by 1 base, and 10 bases separated the two germline ends. The CDR3 covers 14 residues. CDR3 DNA sequence: TGTGCCAGCAGTTCTAATACAGAGAACACTGAAGCTTTCTTT. It encodes CASSSNTENTEAFF.

This CDR3 is CASSEVWDIGDLEQYF. The CDR3 bases are TGTGCCAGCAGTGAAGTTTGGGACATCGGGGATTTGGAGCAGTACTTC. The V gene is TRBV2, the J gene TRBJ2-7, with D maybe TRBD1 (6 bases). The V gene lost 1 base and the J gene lost 7 bases, with 20 bases spanning the gap. Germline V gene data show CDR1 as SNHLY and CDR2 as FYNNEI. The CDR3 spans 16 residues.